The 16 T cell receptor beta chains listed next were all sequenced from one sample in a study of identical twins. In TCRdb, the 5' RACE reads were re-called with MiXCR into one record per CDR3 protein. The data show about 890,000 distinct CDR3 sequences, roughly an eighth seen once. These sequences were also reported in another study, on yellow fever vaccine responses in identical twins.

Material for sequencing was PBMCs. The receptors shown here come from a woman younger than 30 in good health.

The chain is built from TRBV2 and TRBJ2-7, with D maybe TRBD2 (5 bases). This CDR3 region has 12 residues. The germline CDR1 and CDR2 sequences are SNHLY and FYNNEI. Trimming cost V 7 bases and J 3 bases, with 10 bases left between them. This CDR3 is CASKDYLYEQYF. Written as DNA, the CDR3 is TGTGCCAGCAAAGACTATCTCTACGAGCAGTACTTC.

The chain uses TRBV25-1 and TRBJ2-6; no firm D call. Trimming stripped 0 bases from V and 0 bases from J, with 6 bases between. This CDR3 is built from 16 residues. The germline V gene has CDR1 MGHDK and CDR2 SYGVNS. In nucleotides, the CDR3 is TGTGCCAGCAGTGAATATAAGAGCTCTGGGGCCAACGTCCTGACTTTC. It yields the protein CASSEYKSSGANVLTF.

In nucleotides, the CDR3 is TGCAGTGCCCTCTACATCTCTAACACTGAGCGAGGCTACGAGCAGTACTTC. It is translated as CSALYISNTERGYEQYF. This chain connects TRBV20-1 to TRBJ2-7; D unresolved. V dropped 6 bases and J dropped 3 bases, with 27 bases sitting between them. The CDR3 length is 17 residues. Per germline, CDR1 DFQATT and CDR2 SNEGSKA (reference sequence).

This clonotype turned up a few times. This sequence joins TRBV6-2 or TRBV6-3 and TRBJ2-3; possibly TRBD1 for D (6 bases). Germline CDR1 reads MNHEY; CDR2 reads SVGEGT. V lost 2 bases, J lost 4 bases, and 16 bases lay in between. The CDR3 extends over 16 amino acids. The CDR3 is CASSYPIQGFADTQYF. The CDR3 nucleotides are TGTGCCAGCAGTTACCCGATACAGGGTTTTGCAGATACGCAGTATTTT.

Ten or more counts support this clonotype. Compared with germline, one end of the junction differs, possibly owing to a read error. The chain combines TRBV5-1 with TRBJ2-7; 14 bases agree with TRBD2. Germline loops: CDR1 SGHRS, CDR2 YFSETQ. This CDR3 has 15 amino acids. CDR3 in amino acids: CASSFGTSGSYEQYF. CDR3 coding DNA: TGTGCCAGCAGTTTCGGGACTAGCGGGAGTTACGAGCAGTACTTC. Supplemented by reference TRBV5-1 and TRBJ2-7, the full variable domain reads KAGVTQTPRYLIKTRGQQVTLSCSPISGHRSVSWYQQTPGQGLQFLFEYFSETQRNKGNFPGRFSGRQFSNSRSEMNVSTLELGDSALYLCASSFGTSGSYEQYFGPGTRLTVT.

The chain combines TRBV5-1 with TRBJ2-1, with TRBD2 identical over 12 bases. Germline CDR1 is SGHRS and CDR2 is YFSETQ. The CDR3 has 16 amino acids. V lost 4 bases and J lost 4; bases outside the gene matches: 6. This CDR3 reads CASSMTSGRTYNEQFF. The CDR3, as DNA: TGCGCCAGCAGCATGACTAGCGGGAGAACTTACAATGAGCAGTTCTTC. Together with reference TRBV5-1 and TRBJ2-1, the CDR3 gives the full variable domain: KAGVTQTPRYLIKTRGQQVTLSCSPISGHRSVSWYQQTPGQGLQFLFEYFSETQRNKGNFPGRFSGRQFSNSRSEMNVSTLELGDSALYLCASSMTSGRTYNEQFFGPGTRLTVL.

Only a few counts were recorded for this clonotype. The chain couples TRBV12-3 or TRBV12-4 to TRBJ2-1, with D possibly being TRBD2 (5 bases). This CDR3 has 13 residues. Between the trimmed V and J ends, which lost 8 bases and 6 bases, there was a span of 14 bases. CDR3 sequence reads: CASRPQRGNEQFF. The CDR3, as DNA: TGTGCCAGCCGTCCTCAACGGGGCAATGAGCAGTTCTTC.

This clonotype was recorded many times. The CDR3 loop is CASSFSGTGPGYTF. The CDR3 DNA reads as TGTGCCAGCAGTTTTTCCGGGACAGGCCCCGGCTACACCTTC. V usage is TRBV12-3 or TRBV12-4 and J usage is TRBJ1-2, with 8 bases fitting TRBD1. The CDR3 runs 14 residues. V lost 3 bases and J lost 8; bases outside the gene matches: 8.

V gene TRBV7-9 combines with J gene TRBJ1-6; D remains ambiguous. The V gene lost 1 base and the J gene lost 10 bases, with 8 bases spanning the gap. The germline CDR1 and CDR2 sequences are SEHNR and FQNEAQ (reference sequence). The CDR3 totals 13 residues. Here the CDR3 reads CASSLVFNSPLHF. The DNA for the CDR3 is TGTGCCAGCAGCTTAGTATTCAACTCACCCCTCCACTTT.

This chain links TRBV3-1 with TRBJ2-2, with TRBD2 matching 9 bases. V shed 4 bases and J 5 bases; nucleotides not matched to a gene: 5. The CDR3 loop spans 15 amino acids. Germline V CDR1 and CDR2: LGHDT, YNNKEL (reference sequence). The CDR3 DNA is TGTGCCAGCAGCCGGTCTAGCGGGGCAACCGGGGAGCTGTTTTTT. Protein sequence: CASSRSSGATGELFF.

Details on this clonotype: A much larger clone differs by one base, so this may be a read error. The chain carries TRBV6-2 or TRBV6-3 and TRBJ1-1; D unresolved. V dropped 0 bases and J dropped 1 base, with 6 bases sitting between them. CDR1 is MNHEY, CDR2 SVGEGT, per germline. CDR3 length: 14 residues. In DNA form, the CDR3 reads TGTGCCAGCAGTTACTCGGCGGGGAACACTGAAGCTTTCTTT. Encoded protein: CASSYSAGNTEAFF.

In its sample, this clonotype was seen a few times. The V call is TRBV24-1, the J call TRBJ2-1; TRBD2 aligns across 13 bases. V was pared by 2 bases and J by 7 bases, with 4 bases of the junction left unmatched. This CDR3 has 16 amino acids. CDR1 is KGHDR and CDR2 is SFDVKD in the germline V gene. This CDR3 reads CATSDSGTSGANEQFF. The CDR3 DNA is TGTGCCACCAGTGATTCCGGGACTAGCGGGGCAAATGAGCAGTTCTTC.

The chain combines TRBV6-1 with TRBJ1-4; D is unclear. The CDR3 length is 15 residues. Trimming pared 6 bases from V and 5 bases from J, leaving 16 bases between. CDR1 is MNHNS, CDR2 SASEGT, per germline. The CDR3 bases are TGTGCCAGCAGCCACTGGGGTTCCAAGAATGAAAAACTGTTTTTT. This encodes CASSHWGSKNEKLFF.

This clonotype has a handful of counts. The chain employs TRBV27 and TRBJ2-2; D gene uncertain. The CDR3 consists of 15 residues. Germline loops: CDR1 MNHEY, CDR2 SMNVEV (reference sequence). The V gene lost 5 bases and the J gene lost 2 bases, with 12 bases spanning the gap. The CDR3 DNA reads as TGTGCCAGCAGTGGTTTAGGGATAAACACCGGGGAGCTGTTTTTT. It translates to CASSGLGINTGELFF.

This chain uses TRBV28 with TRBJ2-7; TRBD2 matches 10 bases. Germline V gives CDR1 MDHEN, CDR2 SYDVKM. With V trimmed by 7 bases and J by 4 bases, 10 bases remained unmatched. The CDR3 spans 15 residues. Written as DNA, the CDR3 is TGTGCCAGCACTAGCGGGAGAGGGTCGGGTTACGAGCAGTACTTC. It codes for CASTSGRGSGYEQYF.

The CDR3 bases are TGTGCCAGCAGTTTGCCCCCGGGACTAGCGGGAAATGAGCAGTTCTTC. As protein: CASSLPPGLAGNEQFF. The genes are TRBV28 and TRBJ2-1; 13 bases are a match to TRBD2. In germline, CDR1 is MDHEN, CDR2 SYDVKM. Trimming at V came to 3 bases and at J to 7 bases, leaving 6 bases not matched to a gene. This CDR3 region has 16 residues.